This T cell receptor beta chain was recovered during a study of Ad26.COV2.S vaccination and SARS-CoV-2 variants. About the research overall: The study gave Ad26.COV2.S intramuscularly, once or twice 56 days apart. Regarding the study as a whole: Post-vaccination breadth of spike-specific CD8+ and CD4+ T cell responses was reportedly substantial. Vaccinees showed greater spike-specific TCR breadth than placebo recipients.

Method: immunoSEQ multiplex PCR; TCRdb's copy keeps in-frame clones and lacks some. The sample has 300,000 to 400,000 clones, about 86% seen once; the top ten hold approximately 1.9%. As concerns this clone: Its matching antigen is unknown. The identical CDR3 is also encoded by other nucleotide sequences in the sample.

This sample's treatment: about 20 received Ad26.COV2.S at low or high dose, single or two shots; five or six received placebo; per-sample allocation not given. Day 63 after the first vaccine or placebo injection was the time point for sampling. The sample came from a Boston adult aged 18-55 years. The sample here was peripheral blood, taken in a trial of Ad26.COV2.S vaccine versus placebo. The source of this sequence is a person between 18 and 59 years old who received the Ad26.COV2.S COVID-19 vaccine or a placebo.

This CDR3 reads CASSSGLSTDTQYF. In DNA, the CDR3 is TGTGCCAGCAGCTCCGGACTGAGCACAGATACGCAGTATTTT. The chain employs TRBV7-9 and TRBJ2-3; perhaps TRBD2 as D (5 bases). The V end lost 4 bases, the J end lost 0 bases, and 8 bases lay between the germline ends. This CDR3 spans 14 amino acids. Germline CDR1 and CDR2: SEHNR and FQNEAQ (reference sequence).